The 3 T cell receptor beta chains in this list originate from one sample, sequenced in a study of CD8+ T cells in alopecia areata listed by TCRdb under 2018. Libraries were made using the immunoSEQ multiplex PCR assay. For TCR sequencing, RNA was extracted from every sample and reverse transcribed into cDNA to serve as template. In its TCRdb copy, this immuneACCESS table keeps in-frame sequences only and misses some clones. Where compared with another copy, unresolved V genes explain less than half of these, and the others have no known cause. For this sample the table reports roughly 3,000 clones, with no clone seen just once. The top ten clones comprise less than 45% of the sample. Specimen: lesional skin. The receptor source for this set is a C3H/HeJ mouse with alopecia areata. The MHC haplotype for this mouse line is H2-k.

This clone came up many times. This likely stems from a read error, as it lies one base from a far larger clone. All gene names here are mouse names. The observed sequence ends 4 residues before the CDR3 terminus, with the missing tail filled in from the germline J gene. The chain joins TRBV5 to TRBJ2-2; 7 bases agree with TRBD2. There are 16 residues in the CDR3. Germline CDR1 LGHNA, CDR2 YNLKQL (reference sequence). J was trimmed by 0 bases and V by 2 bases; bases with no gene match: 3. The CDR3 is CASSQRLGANTGQLYF. The covered CDR3 bases are TGTGCCAGCAGCCAACGACTGGGAGCAAACACCGGG.

In this sample, this clone turned up many times. Genes and germline come from the mouse. The read ends 4 residues early relative to the CDR3; the germline J gene fills the gap. This rearrangement joins TRBV19 to TRBJ2-1; 8 bases line up with TRBD2. Germline CDR1 is FNHDT and CDR2 is SITEND (reference sequence). This CDR3 region has 15 residues. J lost 5 bases, V lost 3 bases, and 7 bases had no gene match. CDR3 in amino acids: CASSTPGGRDAEQFF. The sequenced part of the CDR3 DNA is TGTGCCAGCAGTACCCCTGGGGGGAGGGATGCT.

This clone was counted ten times or more. Each gene name is a mouse one. The read terminates 4 residues before the CDR3 end, so the remaining end is supplied by the germline J gene. The chain recombines TRBV13-1 with TRBJ2-4; 7 bases map to TRBD1. The CDR3 is made up of 12 amino acids. CDR1 and CDR2 (germline): NSHNY, SYGAGN. Partial CDR3 DNA: TGTGCCAGCAGTACAGGGGAAAAC. As protein: CASSTGEN. The complete CDR3 reads CASSTGENTLYF.